The T cell receptor beta chain described here comes from a study of T-cell reconstitution after alpha-beta-depleted transplantation in children. Unique molecular identifiers were incorporated when the TCRbeta library was constructed. Each CDR3 protein is one row after TCRdb ran MiXCR on the PCR reads. This sample yields over 150,000 distinct CDR3 sequences, of which 6.6% are seen a single time; about 6% belongs to the top ten. Overall study findings and caveats: Surviving recipient T cells and intrathymic progenitors accounted for some patients' high TCRbeta diversity at day 60. Reportedly, roughly two months post-transplant, alpha-beta T cells arose from several hundred expanded graft clones. T-cell counts and diversity at one year following transplant were attributed mainly to newly produced T cells.

At least ten counts were recorded for this clonotype. Antigen: not known. The V gene's germline CDR1 is DFQATT and CDR2 SNEGSKA (reference sequence). After removal of 6 bases from V and 6 bases from J, the junction contained 10 bases not matched to a gene. CDR3 size: 14 residues. The chain joins TRBV20-1 to TRBJ2-1; 8 bases fit TRBD1. The receptor was derived from a boy aged 2-15 years with acute lymphoblastic leukemia, due to receive a stem cell transplant. Material: PBMCs, obtained before TCRalphabeta/CD19-depleted stem cell transplant. CDR3 region: CSAPSRQGSNEQFF. DNA for the CDR3: TGCAGTGCCCCGTCGAGACAGGGGTCCAATGAGCAGTTCTTC.